This T cell receptor beta chain emerged from a study of cytomegalovirus exposure and HLA in healthy donors. Overall study findings and caveats: Earlier analysis yielded a pattern in which most TCR beta V segments were productive about 90% or about 30% of the time. By a later analysis, the bulk of CMV-associated TCR beta chains appeared HLA-restricted. Under in vitro conditions, three CMV-associated chains were confirmed as specific for CMV antigens.

With regard to this clone: What it binds is unknown.

With 60 Vbeta and 13 Jbeta primers, the PCR was carried out. Study processing details: Approximately 11 million shared chains were among approximately 80 million unique TCR beta chains counted in a later analysis. Sequencing was performed with immunoSEQ multiplex PCR; in TCRdb, only in-frame clones are kept and a portion is missing. Clone size and V and J calls were adopted from that table, with D and trimming inferred from the DNA. The table lists over 150,000 clones, 75% to 90% of them singletons. The CDR3 contains 11 residues. Trimming removed 6 bases at V and 0 bases at J, with 2 bases between. CDR1 and CDR2 from the germline V gene are MNHNS and SASEGT.

Specimen: PBMCs. The TCR was taken from a human donor in good health. The chain employs TRBV6-1 and TRBJ1-1; no reliable D call. The chain's CDR3 is CASSVNTEAFF. The CDR3 DNA reads TGTGCCAGCAGCGTGAACACTGAAGCTTTCTTT.